This T cell receptor beta chain is drawn from a study of shared clonotypes between healthy human individuals. Study results and limitations: Collection of samples was limited to blood; tissue repertoires likely differ.

Genomic DNA of unsorted samples came from 85 million to 95 million PBMCs. The assay ran at deep level. Original data processing: Filtering differed for immunoSEQ, which gave only junction sequences without quality scores. Measured with immunoSEQ multiplex PCR; TCRdb has only the in-frame clones, and not every one. V and J calls and clone size are as listed in that table; D and trimming were resolved from the DNA. The sample holds 470,000 or so clones, around 73% seen once. This clone was detected once. Its antigen is unidentified. Trimming left V 8 bases short and J 5 bases short, with 13 bases between. CDR1 and CDR2 (germline): LNHDA, SQIVND (reference sequence). This CDR3 comprises 14 residues.

Sequenced: PBMCs. This clonotype was obtained from a woman in her 40s in good health. Some clones in this sample may be carry-over from other donors' samples. This chain connects TRBV19 to TRBJ2-6; D possibly corresponds to TRBD2 (5 bases). CDR3 region: CASGEGMRANVLTF. The CDR3 DNA reads TGTGCCAGTGGCGAGGGAATGCGGGCCAACGTCCTGACTTTC.